This T cell receptor beta chain was sequenced in a study of T cells in Graves' hyperthyroidism and ophthalmopathy. Study-level results: Blood also showed most of the thyroid clonotypes that were expanded above 0.001.

This clonotype was recorded a few times. Antigen specificity is unknown. This CDR3 spans 14 amino acids. V was clipped by 3 bases and J by 8 bases; unmatched bases: 6. Germline-derived CDR1 and CDR2 are LNHDA and SQIVND (reference sequence). Regions amplified from RNA transcripts were the TCR beta CDR3 regions. The HTBI set primed first-round TCR CDR3 RT-PCR. TCRdb re-analysed the multiplex PCR reads in MiXCR, keeping a single row per CDR3 protein. The sample lists about 360,000 distinct CDR3 sequences; about 13% were seen once. Lactation, pregnancy, other autoimmune disease or uncontrolled infection excluded patients.

V usage is TRBV19 and J usage is TRBJ2-1, with 8 bases fitting TRBD2. This receptor was taken from a woman between 18 and 29 years old with Graves' hyperthyroidism. The sequencing input was blood. CDR3 DNA sequence: TGTGCCAGTAGTATGACTAGCGCCACTGATGAGCAGTTCTTC. This translates into CASSMTSATDEQFF.